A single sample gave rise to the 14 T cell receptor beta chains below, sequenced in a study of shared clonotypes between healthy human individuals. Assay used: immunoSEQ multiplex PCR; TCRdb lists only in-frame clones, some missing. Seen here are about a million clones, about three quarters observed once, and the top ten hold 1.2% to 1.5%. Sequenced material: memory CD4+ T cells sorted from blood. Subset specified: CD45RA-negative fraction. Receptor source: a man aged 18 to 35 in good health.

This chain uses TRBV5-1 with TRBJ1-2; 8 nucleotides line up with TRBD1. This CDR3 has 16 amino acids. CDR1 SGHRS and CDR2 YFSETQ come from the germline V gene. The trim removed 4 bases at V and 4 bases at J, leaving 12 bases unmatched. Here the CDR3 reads CASSDGQGGTGYGYTF. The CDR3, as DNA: TGCGCCAGCAGCGATGGACAGGGAGGAACTGGCTATGGCTACACCTTC.

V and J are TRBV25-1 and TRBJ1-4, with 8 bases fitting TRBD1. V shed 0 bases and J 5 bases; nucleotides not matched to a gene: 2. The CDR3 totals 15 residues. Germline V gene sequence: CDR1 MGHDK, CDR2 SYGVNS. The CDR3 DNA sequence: TGTGCCAGCAGTGAATATTACAGGGGGAATGAAAAACTGTTTTTT. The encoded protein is CASSEYYRGNEKLFF.

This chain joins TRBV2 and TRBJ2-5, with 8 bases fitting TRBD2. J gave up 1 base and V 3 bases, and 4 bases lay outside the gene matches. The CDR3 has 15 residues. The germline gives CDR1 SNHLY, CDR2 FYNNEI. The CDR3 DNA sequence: TGTGCCAGCAGTGAGGGGGGACTAGGCCAAGAGACCCAGTACTTC. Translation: CASSEGGLGQETQYF.

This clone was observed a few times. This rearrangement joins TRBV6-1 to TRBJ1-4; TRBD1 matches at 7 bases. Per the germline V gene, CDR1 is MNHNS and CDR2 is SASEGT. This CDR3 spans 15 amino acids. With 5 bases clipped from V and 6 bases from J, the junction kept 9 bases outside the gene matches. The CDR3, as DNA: TGTGCCAGCAGTCCCACCCCAGGGGGGGATGAAAAACTGTTTTTT. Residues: CASSPTPGGDEKLFF.

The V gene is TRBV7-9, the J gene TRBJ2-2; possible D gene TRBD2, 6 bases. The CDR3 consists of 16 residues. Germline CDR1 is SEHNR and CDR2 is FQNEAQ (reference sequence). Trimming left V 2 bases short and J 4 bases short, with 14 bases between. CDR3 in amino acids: CASSLLRDFSTGELFF. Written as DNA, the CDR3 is TGTGCCAGCAGCTTATTGCGGGACTTTAGCACCGGGGAGCTGTTTTTT.

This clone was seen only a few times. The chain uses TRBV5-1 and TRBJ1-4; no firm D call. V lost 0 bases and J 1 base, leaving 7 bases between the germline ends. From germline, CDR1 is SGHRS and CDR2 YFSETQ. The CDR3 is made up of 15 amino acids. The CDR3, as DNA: TGCGCCAGCAGCTTGGCCGGCAAAACTAATGAAAAACTGTTTTTT. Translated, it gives CASSLAGKTNEKLFF.

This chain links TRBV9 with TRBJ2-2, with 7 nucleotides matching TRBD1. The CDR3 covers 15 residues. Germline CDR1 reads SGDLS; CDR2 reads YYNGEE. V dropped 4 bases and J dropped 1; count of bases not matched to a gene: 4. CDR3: CASSSRTGNTGELFF. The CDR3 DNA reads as TGTGCCAGCAGCTCTCGGACAGGGAACACCGGGGAGCTGTTTTTT.

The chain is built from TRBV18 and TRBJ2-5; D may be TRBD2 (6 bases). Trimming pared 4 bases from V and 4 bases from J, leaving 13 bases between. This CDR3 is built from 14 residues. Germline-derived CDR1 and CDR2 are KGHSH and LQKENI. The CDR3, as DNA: TGTGCCAGCTCACGGGCGGGATTGGGAGAGACCCAGTACTTC. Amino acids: CASSRAGLGETQYF.

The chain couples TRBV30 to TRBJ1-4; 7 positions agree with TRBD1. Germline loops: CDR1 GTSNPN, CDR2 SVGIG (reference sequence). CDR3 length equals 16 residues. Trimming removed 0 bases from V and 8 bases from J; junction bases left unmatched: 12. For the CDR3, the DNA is TGTGCCTGGAGTGTACGACAGGGAGTAAAAGGCGAAAAACTGTTTTTT. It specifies CAWSVRQGVKGEKLFF. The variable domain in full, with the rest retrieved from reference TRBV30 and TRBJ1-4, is SQTIHQWPATLVQPVGSPLSLECTVEGTSNPNLYWYRQAAGRGLQLLFYSVGIGQISSEVPQNLSASRPQDRQFILSSKKLLLSDSGFYLCAWSVRQGVKGEKLFFGSGTQLSVL.

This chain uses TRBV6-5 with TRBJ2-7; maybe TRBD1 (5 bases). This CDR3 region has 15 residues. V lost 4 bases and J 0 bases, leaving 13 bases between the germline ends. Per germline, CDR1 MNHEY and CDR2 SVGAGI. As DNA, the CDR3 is TGTGCCAGCAGTTCCCCGACAGTGAGCTCCTACGAGCAGTACTTC. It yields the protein CASSSPTVSSYEQYF.

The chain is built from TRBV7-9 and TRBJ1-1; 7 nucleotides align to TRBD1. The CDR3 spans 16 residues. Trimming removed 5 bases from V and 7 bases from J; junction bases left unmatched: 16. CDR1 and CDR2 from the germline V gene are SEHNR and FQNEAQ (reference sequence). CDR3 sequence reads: CASSGRDREIESEAFF. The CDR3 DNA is TGTGCCAGCAGCGGTAGGGACAGAGAGATTGAAAGTGAAGCTTTCTTT.

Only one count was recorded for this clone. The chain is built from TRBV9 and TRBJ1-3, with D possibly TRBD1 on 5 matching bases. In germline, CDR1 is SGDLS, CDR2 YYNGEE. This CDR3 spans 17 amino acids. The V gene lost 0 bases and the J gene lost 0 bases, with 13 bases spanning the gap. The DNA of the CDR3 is TGTGCCAGCAGCGTAGGGGGCAGCACCTTCTCTGGAAACACCATATATTTT. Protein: CASSVGGSTFSGNTIYF.

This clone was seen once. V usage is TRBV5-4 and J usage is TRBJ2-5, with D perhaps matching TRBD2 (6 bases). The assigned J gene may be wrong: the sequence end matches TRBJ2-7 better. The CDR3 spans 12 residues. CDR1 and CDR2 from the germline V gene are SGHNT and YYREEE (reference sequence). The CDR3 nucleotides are TGTGCCAGCAGCACGGGAGAGTACGAGCAGTACTTC. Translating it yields CASSTGEYEQYF.

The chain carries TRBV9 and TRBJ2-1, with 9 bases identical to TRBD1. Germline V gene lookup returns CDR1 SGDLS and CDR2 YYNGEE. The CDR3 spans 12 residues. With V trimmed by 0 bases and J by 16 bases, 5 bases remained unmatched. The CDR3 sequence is CASSVDRGRVFF. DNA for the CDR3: TGTGCCAGCAGCGTAGACAGGGGGCGCGTATTCTTC.